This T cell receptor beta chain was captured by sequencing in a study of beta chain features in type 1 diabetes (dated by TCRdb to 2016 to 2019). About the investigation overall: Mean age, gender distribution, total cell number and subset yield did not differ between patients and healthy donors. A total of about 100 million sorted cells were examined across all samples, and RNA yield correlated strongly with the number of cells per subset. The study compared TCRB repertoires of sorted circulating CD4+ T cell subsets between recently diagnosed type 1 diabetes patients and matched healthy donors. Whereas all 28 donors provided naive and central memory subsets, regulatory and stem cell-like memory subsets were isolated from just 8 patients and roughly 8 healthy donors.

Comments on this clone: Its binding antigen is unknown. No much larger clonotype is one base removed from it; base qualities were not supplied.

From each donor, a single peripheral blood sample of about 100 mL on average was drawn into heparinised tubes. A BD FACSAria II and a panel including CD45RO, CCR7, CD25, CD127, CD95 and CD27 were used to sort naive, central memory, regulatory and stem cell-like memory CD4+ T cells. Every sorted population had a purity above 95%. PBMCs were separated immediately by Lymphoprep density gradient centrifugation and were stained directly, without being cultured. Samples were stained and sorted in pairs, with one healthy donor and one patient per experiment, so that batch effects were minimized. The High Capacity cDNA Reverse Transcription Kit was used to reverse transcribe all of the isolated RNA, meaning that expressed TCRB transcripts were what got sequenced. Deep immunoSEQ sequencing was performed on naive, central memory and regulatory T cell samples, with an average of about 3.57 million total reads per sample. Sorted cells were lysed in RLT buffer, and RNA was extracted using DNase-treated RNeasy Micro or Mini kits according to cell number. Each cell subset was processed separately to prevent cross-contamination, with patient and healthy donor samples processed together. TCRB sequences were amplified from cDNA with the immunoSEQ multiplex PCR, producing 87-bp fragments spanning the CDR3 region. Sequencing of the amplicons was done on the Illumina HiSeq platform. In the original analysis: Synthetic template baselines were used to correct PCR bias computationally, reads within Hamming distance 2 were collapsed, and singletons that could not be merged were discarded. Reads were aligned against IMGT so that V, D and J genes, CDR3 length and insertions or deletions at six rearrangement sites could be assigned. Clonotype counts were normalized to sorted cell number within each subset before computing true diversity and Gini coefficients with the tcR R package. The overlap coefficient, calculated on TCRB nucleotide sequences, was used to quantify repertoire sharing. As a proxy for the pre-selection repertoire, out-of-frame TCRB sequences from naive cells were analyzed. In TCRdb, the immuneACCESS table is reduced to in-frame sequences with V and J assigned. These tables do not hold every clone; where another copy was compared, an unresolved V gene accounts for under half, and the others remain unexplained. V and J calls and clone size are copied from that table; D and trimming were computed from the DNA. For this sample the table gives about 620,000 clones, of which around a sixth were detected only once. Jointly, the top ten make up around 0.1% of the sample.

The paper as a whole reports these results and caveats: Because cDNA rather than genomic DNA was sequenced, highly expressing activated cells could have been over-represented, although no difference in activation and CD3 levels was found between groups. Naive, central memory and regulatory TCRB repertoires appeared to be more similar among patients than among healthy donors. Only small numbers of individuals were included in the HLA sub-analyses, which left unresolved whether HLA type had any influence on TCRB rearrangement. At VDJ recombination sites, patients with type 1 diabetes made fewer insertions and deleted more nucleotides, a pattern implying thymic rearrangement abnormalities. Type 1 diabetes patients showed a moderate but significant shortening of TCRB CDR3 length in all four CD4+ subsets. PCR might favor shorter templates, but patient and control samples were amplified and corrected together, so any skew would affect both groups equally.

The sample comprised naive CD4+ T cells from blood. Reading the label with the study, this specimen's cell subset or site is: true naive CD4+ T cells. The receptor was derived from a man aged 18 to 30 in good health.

At the DNA level, the sequence is TGTGCCAGTAGTCGAGGACAGGGGATGAACACTGAAGCTTTCTTT. It encodes CASSRGQGMNTEAFF. The sequence is built from TRBV19 and TRBJ1-1; 9 middle bases align to TRBD1. Including the terminal cysteine and phenylalanine, the CDR3 comprises 15 residues. The sequence is cut down to CDR3 DNA, 45 bases in frame from base 1. The germline V gene (reference sequence) supplies CDR1 LNHDA and CDR2 SQIVND. Ends trimmed: V by 5 bases, J by 0 bases; bases unmatched to a gene: 4.